This TCR beta chain was documented in a study of T cell clones after liver transplantation. Study at large: Tolerance: complete withdrawal held at least one year, liver enzymes staying within twice normal. General observations from the study: A significant post-transplant drop in circulating graft-donor-reactive CD4 TCRbeta sequences occurred in most of the 8 subjects.

Alloreactive TCRbeta sequences came from sequencing proliferating CFSE-low cells in the MLR. By proportion, this clone is large (0.1 to 1%). Its matching antigen is unknown. Libraries were prepared by immunoSEQ multiplex PCR; TCRdb keeps only in-frame clonotypes and omits some of them. The data hold under 5,000 clones, with 25% to 30% observed a single time. The clonotype was recovered from a human patient who received a liver transplant. Some T cells may be provided by the graft donor. The sequenced sample was CD4+ T cells from cultured PBMCs.

In DNA form, the CDR3 reads TGTGCCAGCTCACCGGGAATCACAGATACGCAGTATTTT. This gives the protein CASSPGITDTQYF. V is TRBV18 and J is TRBJ2-3; no firm D call. Trimming left V 3 bases short and J 2 bases short, with 6 bases between. This CDR3 comprises 13 residues. CDR1 is KGHSH and CDR2 is LQKENI in the germline V gene. The full variable domain, its missing parts supplied by reference TRBV18 and TRBJ2-3, is NAGVMQNPRHLVRRRGQEARLRCSPMKGHSHVYWYRQLPEEGLKFMVYLQKENIIDESGMPKERFSAEFPKEGPSILRIQQVVRGDSAAYFCASSPGITDTQYFGPGTRLTVL.